This TCR beta chain was retrieved from a study of blood T cell repertoires in COVID-19. Study information: Acute and convalescent COVID-19 samples came from the United States, Italy and Spain. Nucleic acid was either cDNA or gDNA, and it came from T cells, B-cell-depleted T cells, or PBMCs.

Some clones are missing from TCRdb's copy, which holds only in-frame ones; the method was immunoSEQ multiplex PCR. The sample has about 210,000 clones, roughly 85% seen once; the top ten hold approximately 2.4%. Seattle patients were enrolled while actively infected and followed longitudinally. There are 16 residues in the CDR3. The ends were cut back, 6 bases at V and 3 bases at J, with 21 bases in the middle. Germline values: CDR1 MNHEY, CDR2 SMNVEV (reference sequence). This clone was seen only a few times. The sequencing sample was made of peripheral blood. The chain has TRBV27 and TRBJ2-7; D unclear. The TCR originated in an older woman with COVID-19, enrolled during active disease. Here the CDR3 DNA reads TGTGCCAGCAGCCTATTCATTACTGACTTAGGCTACGAGCAGTACTTC. Its translation is CASSLFITDLGYEQYF.